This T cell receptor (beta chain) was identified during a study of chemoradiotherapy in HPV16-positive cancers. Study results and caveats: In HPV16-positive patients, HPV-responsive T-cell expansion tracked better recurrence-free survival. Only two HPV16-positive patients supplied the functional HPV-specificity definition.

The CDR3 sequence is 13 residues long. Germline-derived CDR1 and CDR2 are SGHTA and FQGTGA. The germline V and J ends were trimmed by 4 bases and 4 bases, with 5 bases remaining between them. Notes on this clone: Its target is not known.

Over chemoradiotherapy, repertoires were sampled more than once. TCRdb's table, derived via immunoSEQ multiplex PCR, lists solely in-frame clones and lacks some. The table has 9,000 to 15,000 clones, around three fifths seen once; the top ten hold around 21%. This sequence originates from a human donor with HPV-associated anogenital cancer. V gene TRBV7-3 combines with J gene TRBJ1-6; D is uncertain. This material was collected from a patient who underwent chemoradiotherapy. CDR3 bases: TGTGCCAGCAGCTCGGATTATAATTCACCCCTCCACTTT. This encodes CASSSDYNSPLHF.